The 7 T cell receptor beta chains given below trace back to one sample, sequenced in a study of monozygotic twins with inflammatory bowel disease. TCRdb processed the 5' RACE reads again and assigns one entry to each CDR3 protein, with no DNA. The sample includes 400,000 or so distinct CDR3 sequences. The sample taken for sequencing was blood. The receptors stem from a human donor with ulcerative colitis or Crohn's disease, or a healthy co-twin of an affected twin (not recorded which).

The chain combines TRBV7-2 with TRBJ2-2; TCRdb selects TRBD1, and the lack of DNA leaves this call unchecked. CDR3 size: 14 residues. CDR1 is SGHTA, CDR2 FQGNSA, per germline. CDR3 sequence: CASSTQGAGGELFF.

The rearrangement links TRBV18 to TRBJ1-3. Germline CDR1 is KGHSH and CDR2 is LQKENI. The CDR3 is 16 residues long. CDR3 in amino acids: CASSPPGGTAGNTIYF.

The genes are TRBV12-3 or TRBV12-4 and TRBJ2-5; TCRdb's D gene call, TRBD1, goes unchecked for lack of DNA. CDR3 length equals 13 residues. The CDR3 protein is CASSTGTGETQYF.

The rearrangement joins TRBV27 to TRBJ2-5; TCRdb indicates TRBD1, and absent DNA this call remains unverified. Germline V gene data show CDR1 as MNHEY and CDR2 as SMNVEV (reference sequence). CDR3 length equals 14 residues. This chain's CDR3 is CASSPWTREETQYF.

CDR3 residues: CATSEAGTRNEQYF. This chain connects TRBV24-1 to TRBJ2-7; with no DNA, the TCRdb D assignment of TRBD1 cannot be verified. Germline V CDR1 and CDR2: KGHDR, SFDVKD. The CDR3 consists of 14 residues.

V is TRBV20-1 and J is TRBJ1-5; TCRdb designates TRBD1, a call that cannot be tested without DNA. The CDR3 is 18 amino acids. Per germline, CDR1 DFQATT and CDR2 SNEGSKA (reference sequence). The CDR3 sequence: CSASRTGGLVDSNQPQHF.

The gene calls are TRBV11-2 and TRBJ2-5. The CDR3 runs 13 residues. Germline assignment: CDR1 SGHAT and CDR2 FQNNGV. Here the CDR3 reads CASSLKEIGTQYF. The full variable domain, with the rest looked up from reference TRBV11-2 and TRBJ2-5, is EAGVAQSPRYKIIEKRQSVAFWCNPISGHATLYWYQQILGQGPKLLIQFQNNGVVDDSQLPKDRFSAERLKGVDSTLKIQPAKLEDSAVYLCASSLKEIGTQYFGPGTRLLVL.